This TCR beta chain was recovered during a study of identical twins. Findings of the study overall: High-abundance cord blood beta clonotypes had fewer insertions; memory repertoires showed none.

Each donor (without exception) was a healthy Caucasian. The CDR3 has 16 amino acids. Trimming took 7 bases from V and 5 from J, leaving 22 bases between them. Worth noting for this clonotype: As yet, its antigen is unknown.

TCRdb re-analysed the 5' RACE reads in MiXCR, keeping a single row per CDR3 protein. The data hold some 690,000 distinct CDR3 sequences, with 20% to 25% observed a single time. Another study also made use of these data, one on T cells expressing NK-cell markers. This second study says: Sorting of alpha-beta TCR T cells alone was achieved in several experiments with an anti-gamma-delta TCR antibody.

The source is a woman between 18 and 29 years old in good health. J is TRBJ2-3 and V is TRBV12-3 or TRBV12-4, with D uncertain. The sequenced sample consisted of PBMCs. The CDR3 nucleotides read TGTGCCAGCACGGGTCGGCTCTTACATCACAGAGATACGCAGTATTTT. It specifies CASTGRLLHHRDTQYF.